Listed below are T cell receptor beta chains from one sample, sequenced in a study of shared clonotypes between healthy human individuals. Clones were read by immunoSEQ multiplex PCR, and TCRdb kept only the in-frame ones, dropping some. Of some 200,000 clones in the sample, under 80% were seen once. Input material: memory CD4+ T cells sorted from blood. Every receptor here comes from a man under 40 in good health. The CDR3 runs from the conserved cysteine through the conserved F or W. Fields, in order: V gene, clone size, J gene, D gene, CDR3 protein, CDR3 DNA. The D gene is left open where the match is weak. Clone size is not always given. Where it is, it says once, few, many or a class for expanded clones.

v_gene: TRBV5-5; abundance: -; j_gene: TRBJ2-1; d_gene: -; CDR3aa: CASSRDGHGSYNEQFF; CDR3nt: TGTGCCAGCAGCAGGGATGGCCACGGCTCCTACAATGAGCAGTTCTTC
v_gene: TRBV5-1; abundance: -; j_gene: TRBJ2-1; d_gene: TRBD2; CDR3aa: CASSFPAGNEQFF; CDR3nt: TGCGCCAGCAGCTTCCCAGCGGGGAATGAGCAGTTCTTC
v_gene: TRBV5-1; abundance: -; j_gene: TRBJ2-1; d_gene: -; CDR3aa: CASSWTGEGSEQFF; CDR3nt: TGCGCCAGCAGCTGGACGGGAGAGGGGTCTGAGCAGTTCTTC
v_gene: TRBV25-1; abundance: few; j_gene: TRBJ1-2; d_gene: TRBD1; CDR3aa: CASRWEGGDGYTF; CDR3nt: TGTGCCAGCAGATGGGAAGGGGGCGATGGCTACACCTTC
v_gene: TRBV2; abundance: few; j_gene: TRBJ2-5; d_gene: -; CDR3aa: CASSIGGAGQETQYF; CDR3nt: TGTGCCAGCAGCATAGGGGGAGCGGGCCAAGAGACCCAGTACTTC
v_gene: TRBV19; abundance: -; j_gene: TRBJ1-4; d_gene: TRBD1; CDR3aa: CASKKGSPGQGGEKLFF; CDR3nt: TGTGCCAGTAAAAAGGGGTCCCCGGGACAGGGCGGCGAAAAACTGTTTTTT
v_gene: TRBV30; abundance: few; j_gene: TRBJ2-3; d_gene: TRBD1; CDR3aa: CAWAGQGSRADTQYF; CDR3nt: TGTGCCTGGGCAGGACAGGGTTCGAGGGCAGATACGCAGTATTTT
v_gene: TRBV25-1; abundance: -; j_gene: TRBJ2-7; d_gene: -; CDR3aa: CASSVNRVPYEQYF; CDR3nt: TGTGCCAGCAGTGTAAACAGGGTTCCCTACGAGCAGTACTTC
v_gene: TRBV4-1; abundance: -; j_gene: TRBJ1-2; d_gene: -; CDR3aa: CASSPLGGLSLKGYTF; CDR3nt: TGCGCCAGCAGCCCCTTGGGGGGGCTTTCCCTTAAGGGCTACACCTTC
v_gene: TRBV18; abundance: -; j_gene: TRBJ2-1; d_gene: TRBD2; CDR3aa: CASSLGLPNWGNNEQFF; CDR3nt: TGTGCCAGCTCCCTGGGACTACCTAATTGGGGTAACAATGAGCAGTTCTTC
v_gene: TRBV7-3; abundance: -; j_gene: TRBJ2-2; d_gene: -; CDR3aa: CASSFGRTGELFF; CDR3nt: TGTGCCAGCAGCTTTGGCCGCACCGGGGAGCTGTTTTTT
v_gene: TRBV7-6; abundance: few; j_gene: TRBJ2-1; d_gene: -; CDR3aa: CASSPSLVNYNEQFF; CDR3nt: TGTGCCAGCAGTCCTTCTTTGGTAAACTACAATGAGCAGTTCTTC
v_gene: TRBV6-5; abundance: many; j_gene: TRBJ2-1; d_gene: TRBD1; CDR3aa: CASRGDSTGEQFF; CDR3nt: TGTGCCAGCAGGGGGGACAGTACCGGTGAGCAGTTCTTC
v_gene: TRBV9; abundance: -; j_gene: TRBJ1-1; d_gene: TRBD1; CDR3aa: CASSVGEGAHTEAFF; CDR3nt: TGTGCCAGCAGCGTAGGCGAGGGGGCGCACACTGAAGCTTTCTTT
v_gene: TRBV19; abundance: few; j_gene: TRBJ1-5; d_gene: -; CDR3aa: CASSINPYQPQHF; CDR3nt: TGTGCCAGTAGTATAAACCCATATCAGCCCCAGCATTTT
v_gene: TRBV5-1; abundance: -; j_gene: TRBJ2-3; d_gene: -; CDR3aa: CASTALATSTDTQYF; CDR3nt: TGCGCCAGCACCGCGCTAGCGACTAGCACAGATACGCAGTATTTT
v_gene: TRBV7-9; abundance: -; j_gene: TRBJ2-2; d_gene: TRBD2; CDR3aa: CASSLTGGVSGELFF; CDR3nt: TGTGCCAGCAGCTTAACGGGAGGGGTGTCCGGGGAGCTGTTTTTT
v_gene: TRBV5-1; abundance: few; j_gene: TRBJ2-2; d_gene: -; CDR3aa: CASSLHRSDGELFF; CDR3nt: TGCGCCAGCAGCCTTCACAGGTCCGACGGGGAGCTGTTTTTT
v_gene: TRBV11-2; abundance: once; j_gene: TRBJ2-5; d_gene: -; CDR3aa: CASSLTGAETQYF; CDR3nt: TGTGCCAGCAGCTTAACTGGAGCGGAGACCCAGTACTTC
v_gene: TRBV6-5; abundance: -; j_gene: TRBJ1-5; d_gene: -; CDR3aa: CASRPGGTGNQPQHF; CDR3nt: TGTGCCAGCAGACCAGGAGGGACCGGCAATCAGCCCCAGCATTTT
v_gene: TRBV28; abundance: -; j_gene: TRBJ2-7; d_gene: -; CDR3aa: CASSWGVDEQYF; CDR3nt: TGTGCCAGCAGTTGGGGAGTCGACGAGCAGTACTTC
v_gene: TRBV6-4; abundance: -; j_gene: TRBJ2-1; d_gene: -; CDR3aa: CASSERGAGNSYNEQFF; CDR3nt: TGTGCCAGCAGTGAGAGGGGGGCGGGAAACTCCTACAATGAGCAGTTCTTC
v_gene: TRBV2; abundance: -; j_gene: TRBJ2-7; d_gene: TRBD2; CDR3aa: CASSEGGLAVEQYF; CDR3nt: TGTGCCAGCAGTGAAGGGGGACTAGCGGTCGAGCAGTACTTC
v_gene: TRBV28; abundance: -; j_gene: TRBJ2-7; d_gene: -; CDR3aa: CASSFSNGGGYF; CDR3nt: TGTGCCAGCAGTTTTTCAAACGGAGGTGGGTACTTC
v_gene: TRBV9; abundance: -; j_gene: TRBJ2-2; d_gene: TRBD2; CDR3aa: CASSDSGLYTGELFF; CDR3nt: TGTGCCAGCAGCGATAGCGGGTTATACACCGGGGAGCTGTTTTTT
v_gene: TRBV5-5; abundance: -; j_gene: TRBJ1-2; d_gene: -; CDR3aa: CASSLVGDSNYGYTF; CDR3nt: TGTGCCAGCAGCTTGGTTGGGGATTCTAACTATGGCTACACCTTC
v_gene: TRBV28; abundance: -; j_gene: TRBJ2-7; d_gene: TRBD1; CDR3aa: CASRLPGQGSYEQYF; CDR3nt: TGTGCCAGCAGGCTACCGGGACAGGGGTCCTACGAGCAGTACTTC
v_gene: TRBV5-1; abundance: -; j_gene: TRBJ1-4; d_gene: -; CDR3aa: CASSPDSFMGYEKLFF; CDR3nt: TGCGCCAGCAGCCCGGACAGCTTTATGGGGTATGAAAAACTGTTTTTT
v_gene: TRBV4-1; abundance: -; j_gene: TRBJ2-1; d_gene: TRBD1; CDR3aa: CASSTRQGSSYNEQFF; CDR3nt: TGCGCCAGCAGCACCCGACAGGGAAGCTCCTACAATGAGCAGTTCTTC
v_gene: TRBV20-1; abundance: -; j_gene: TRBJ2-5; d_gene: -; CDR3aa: CSAGWGETQYF; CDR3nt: TGCAGTGCTGGATGGGGGGAGACCCAGTACTTC
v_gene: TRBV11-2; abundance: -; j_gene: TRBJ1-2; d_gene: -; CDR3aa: CASSLEISGAAVRGYTF; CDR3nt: TGTGCCAGCAGCTTAGAAATCAGTGGGGCAGCCGTTCGTGGCTACACCTTC
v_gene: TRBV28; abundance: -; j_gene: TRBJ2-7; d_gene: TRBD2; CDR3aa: CASSSPGRSIYEQYF; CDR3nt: TGTGCCAGCAGTTCCCCCGGGAGGAGTATCTACGAGCAGTACTTC
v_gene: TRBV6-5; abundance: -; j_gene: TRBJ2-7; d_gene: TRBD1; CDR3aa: CASSLTKQGAAYEQYF; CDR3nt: TGTGCCAGCAGTTTAACAAAACAGGGGGCTGCGTACGAGCAGTACTTC
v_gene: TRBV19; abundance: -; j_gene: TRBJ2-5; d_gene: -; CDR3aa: CASSIDTGYGLETQYF; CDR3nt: TGTGCCAGTAGTATAGATACGGGATATGGATTGGAGACCCAGTACTTC
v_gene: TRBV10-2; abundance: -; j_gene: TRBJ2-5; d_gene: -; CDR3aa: CASSRSAQETQYF; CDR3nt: TGCGCCAGCAGTCGGTCAGCGCAAGAGACCCAGTACTTC
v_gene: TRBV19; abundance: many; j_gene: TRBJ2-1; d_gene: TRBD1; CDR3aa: CASSEDRGPRNEQFF; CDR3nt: TGTGCCAGTAGTGAAGACAGGGGCCCTCGGAATGAGCAGTTCTTC
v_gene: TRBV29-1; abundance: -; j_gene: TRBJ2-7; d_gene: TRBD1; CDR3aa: CSVEVGTVKDEQYF; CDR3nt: TGCAGCGTTGAAGTTGGGACAGTGAAAGACGAGCAGTACTTC
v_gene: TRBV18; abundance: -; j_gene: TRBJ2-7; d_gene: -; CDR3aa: CASSIRGGDEQYF; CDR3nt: TGTGCCAGCTCAATCCGGGGAGGCGACGAGCAGTACTTC
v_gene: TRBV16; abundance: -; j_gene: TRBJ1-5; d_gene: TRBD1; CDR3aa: CASSQDRGGQPQHF; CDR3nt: TGTGCCAGCAGCCAAGACAGGGGCGGACAGCCCCAGCATTTT
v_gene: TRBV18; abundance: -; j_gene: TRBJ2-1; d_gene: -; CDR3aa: CASSPPRSRLYNEQFF; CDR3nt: TGTGCCAGCTCACCACCGCGGAGCCGTTTGTACAATGAGCAGTTCTTC
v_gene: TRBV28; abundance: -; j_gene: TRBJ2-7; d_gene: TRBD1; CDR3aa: CASSLMGQSYEQYF; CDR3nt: TGTGCCAGCAGTTTAATGGGACAGTCCTACGAGCAGTACTTC
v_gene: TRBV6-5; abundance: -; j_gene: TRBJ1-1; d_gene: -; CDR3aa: CASSYSRFGTSTEAFF; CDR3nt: TGTGCCAGCAGTTACAGCCGTTTCGGGACAAGCACTGAAGCTTTCTTT
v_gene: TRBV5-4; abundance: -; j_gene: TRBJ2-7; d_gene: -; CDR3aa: CASRLVGLRSTYEQYF; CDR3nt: TGTGCCAGCAGGTTGGTCGGACTCAGAAGTACCTACGAGCAGTACTTC
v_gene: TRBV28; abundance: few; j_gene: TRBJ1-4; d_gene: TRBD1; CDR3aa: CASSLFGTGNAEKLFF; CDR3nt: TGTGCCAGCAGTTTATTCGGGACAGGGAACGCCGAAAAACTGTTTTTT
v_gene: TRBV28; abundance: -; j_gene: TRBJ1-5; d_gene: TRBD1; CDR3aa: CASSFGTPGGVSNQPQHF; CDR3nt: TGTGCCAGCAGTTTCGGAACCCCAGGGGGGGTTAGCAATCAGCCCCAGCATTTT
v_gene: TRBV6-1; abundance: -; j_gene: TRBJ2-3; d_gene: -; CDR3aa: CASSGTVKDTQYF; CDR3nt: TGTGCCAGCAGTGGTACGGTTAAAGATACGCAGTATTTT
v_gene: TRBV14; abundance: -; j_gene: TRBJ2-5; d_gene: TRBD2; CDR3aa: CASSHLAGGMKTQYF; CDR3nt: TGTGCCAGCAGCCATCTAGCGGGCGGGATGAAGACCCAGTACTTC
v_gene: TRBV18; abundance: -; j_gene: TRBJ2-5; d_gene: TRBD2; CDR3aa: CASSPGLVQETQYF; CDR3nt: TGTGCCAGCTCACCGGGACTAGTACAAGAGACCCAGTACTTC
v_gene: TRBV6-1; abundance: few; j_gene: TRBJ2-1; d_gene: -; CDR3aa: CASSENNEQFF; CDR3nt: TGTGCCAGCAGTGAAAACAATGAGCAGTTCTTC
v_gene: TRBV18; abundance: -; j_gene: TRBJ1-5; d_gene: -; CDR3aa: CASSPYSNQPQHF; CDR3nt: TGTGCCAGCTCGCCCTATAGCAATCAGCCCCAGCATTTT
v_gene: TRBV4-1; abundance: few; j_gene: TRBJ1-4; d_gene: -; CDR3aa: CASSQAASPNEKLFF; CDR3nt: TGCGCCAGCAGCCAGGCTGCCAGTCCTAATGAAAAACTGTTTTTT
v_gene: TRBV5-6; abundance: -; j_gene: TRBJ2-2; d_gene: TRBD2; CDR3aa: CASSLLIAGGLRNTGELFF; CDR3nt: TGTGCCAGCAGCTTGCTGATAGCGGGAGGTTTAAGGAACACCGGGGAGCTGTTTTTT
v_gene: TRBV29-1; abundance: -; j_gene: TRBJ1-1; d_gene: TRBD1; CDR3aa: CSVEGDTGGTEAFF; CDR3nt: TGCAGCGTTGAAGGGGACACAGGGGGCACTGAAGCTTTCTTT
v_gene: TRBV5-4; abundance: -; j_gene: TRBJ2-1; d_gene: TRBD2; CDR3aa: CASSSKAGVAKNEQFF; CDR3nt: TGTGCCAGCAGCTCAAAAGCGGGAGTCGCGAAGAATGAGCAGTTCTTC